The clone carrying this TCR beta chain has more than one count but fewer than ten. TCRdb reanalysed the RT-PCR reads using MiXCR and keeps one entry per CDR3 protein. This table holds approximately 150,000 distinct CDR3 sequences, approximately 30% found once. These data originate in a study of patients and donors after allogeneic stem cell transplantation. The CDR3 sequence is 14 residues long. J lost 5 bases, V lost 5 bases, and 7 bases had no gene match. The germline CDR1 and CDR2 sequences are SQVTM and ANQGSEA. The chain carries TRBV29-1 and TRBJ2-2; 8 positions match TRBD1. The receptor comes from a human donor who was either an allogeneic HSCT recipient or a stem cell or donor lymphocyte infusion donor (not recorded which). It is not recorded whose cells these are; they may come from a transplant donor. The sequencing sample was made of blood, either unsorted or a sorted T cell fraction (not recorded which). CDR3: CSVCKGQGTGELFF. The CDR3 DNA follows: TGCAGCGTTTGCAAAGGACAGGGAACCGGGGAGCTGTTTTTT.